This T cell receptor (beta chain) was retrieved from a study of T-cell memory formation after mild COVID-19. Across the study: Largely donor-specific sequence clusters came from two donors. Study outcomes and limitations: Clones shrinking from day 15 to 85 showed even CD4/CD8 mixes; later expanders tilted CD4+.

Constant-segment primers were used for 5'RACE, and the resulting TCR alpha and TCR beta cDNA libraries carried sample barcodes and UMIs. TCRdb recomputed calls from the 5' RACE reads with MiXCR, one row per CDR3 protein. The sample has 250,000 to 400,000 distinct CDR3 sequences, roughly an eighth seen once. This CDR3 is built from 14 residues. Germline V CDR1 and CDR2: SEHNR, FQNEAQ (reference sequence). Trimming took 5 bases from V and 5 from J, leaving 12 bases between them. Ten or more counts support this clonotype. The antigen is not known. Sample: PBMCs or a T cell subset sorted from them (not recorded which). V is TRBV7-9 and J is TRBJ2-2; possible D gene TRBD1, 6 bases. The receptor was isolated from a man aged 18 to 30 who had mild COVID-19 (a few samples of this study predate the infection). Cell type and time point are not known. The CDR3 nucleotides are TGTGCCAGCAGCGTTACCAGGGGTACCGGGGAGCTGTTTTTT. Translated, it gives CASSVTRGTGELFF. Full variable domain (rest looked up from reference TRBV7-9 and TRBJ2-2): DTGVSQNPRHKITKRGQNVTFRCDPISEHNRLYWYRQTLGQGPEFLTYFQNEAQLEKSRLLSDRFSAERPKGSFSTLEIQRTEQGDSAMYLCASSVTRGTGELFFGEGSRLTVL.